These T cell receptor beta chains were read from a single sample in a study of shared clonotypes between healthy human individuals. Profiled with immunoSEQ multiplex PCR; TCRdb holds only in-frame clones, not every one. The data show 600,000 to 700,000 clones, about three quarters seen once. Sequencing was performed on memory CD4+ T cells sorted from blood. The receptor source for this set is a woman aged 25 to 39 in good health. Each CDR3 is given with its conserved first and last residue. D genes are given only for firm matches. The listing skips clone size in some rows; elsewhere it reads once, few, many or a size class.

cdr3_aa cdr3_nt clone_size d_call j_call v_call
CASSRGRTPTGFNYGYTF TGTGCCAGCAGCCGAGGACGGACCCCTACTGGCTTTAACTATGGCTACACCTTC - - TRBJ1-2 TRBV28
CASSEALGTAYEEYF TGTGCCAGCAGTGAAGCGCTAGGCACCGCCTACGAGGAGTACTTC - - TRBJ2-7 TRBV6-1
CASSVIALGTQYF TGTGCCAGCAGTGTTATAGCGCTGGGGACCCAGTACTTC - - TRBJ2-5 TRBV2
CASSYGTGGNQPQHF TGTGCCAGCAGTTACGGGACAGGGGGGAATCAGCCCCAGCATTTT few TRBD1 TRBJ1-5 TRBV6-5
CSVPRGGMNTEAFF TGCAGCGTCCCTCGGGGGGGAATGAACACTGAAGCTTTCTTT - - TRBJ1-1 TRBV29-1
CASSAESGASSTDTQYF TGTGCCAGCAGCGCAGAGTCAGGGGCCTCGAGCACAGATACGCAGTATTTT - - TRBJ2-3 TRBV11-2
CASSQTGGQGADEQFF TGCGCCAGCAGCCAAACCGGGGGACAGGGGGCGGATGAGCAGTTCTTC - TRBD1 TRBJ2-1 TRBV4-1
CASSLAGPGTQYF TGTGCCAGCAGTCTAGCGGGGCCTGGGACCCAGTACTTC - TRBD2 TRBJ2-5 TRBV6-5
CASSGMAGLSPGELFF TGTGCCAGCAGTGGAATGGCGGGACTGTCCCCCGGGGAGCTGTTTTTT - - TRBJ2-2 TRBV6-1
CASSRGPGWNTEAFF TGTGCCAGCAGTAGGGGACCTGGGTGGAACACTGAAGCTTTCTTT - - TRBJ1-1 TRBV27
CASSLSSYQPQHF TGTGCCAGCAGTTTATCGAGTTATCAGCCCCAGCATTTT - - TRBJ1-5 TRBV27
CASSLGPRGSGANVLTF TGTGCCAGCAGCTTAGGTCCCAGGGGGTCTGGGGCCAACGTCCTGACTTTC - TRBD1 TRBJ2-6 TRBV11-2
CASRTSGPAYEQYF TGTGCCAGCAGAACTAGCGGGCCAGCCTACGAGCAGTACTTC - TRBD2 TRBJ2-7 TRBV28
CASSEDWYNEQFF TGTGCCAGCAGCGAGGACTGGTACAATGAGCAGTTCTTC - - TRBJ2-1 TRBV14
CASSQQGGWQPQHF TGTGCCAGCAGTCAACAGGGTGGCTGGCAGCCCCAGCATTTT - - TRBJ1-5 TRBV27
CASSTETGAKTYEQYF TGTGCCAGCAGTACAGAGACAGGGGCGAAAACCTACGAGCAGTACTTC - TRBD1 TRBJ2-7 TRBV28
CASSLGLPEDTQYF TGTGCCAGCAGCCTGGGACTCCCCGAGGATACGCAGTATTTT - - TRBJ2-3 TRBV13
CASSSSGHDTGELFF TGTGCCAGCAGTTCCTCCGGACACGACACCGGGGAGCTGTTTTTT - - TRBJ2-2 TRBV28
CASSLGQPNTQYF TGTGCCAGCAGCTTGGGCCAGCCAAACACCCAGTACTTC - - TRBJ2-5 TRBV5-4
CASSLVPGFSGNTIYF TGTGCCAGCAGCTTAGTCCCGGGCTTCTCTGGAAACACCATATATTTT - - TRBJ1-3 TRBV7-6
CASSFTGLAGSFLADTQYF TGTGCCAGCAGCTTCACGGGACTAGCGGGGAGCTTTTTGGCAGATACGCAGTATTTT many TRBD2 TRBJ2-3 TRBV5-6
CASSESSGDTTEAFF TGCGCCAGCAGTGAGTCGTCTGGGGATACGACTGAAGCTTTCTTT once - TRBJ1-1 TRBV10-1
CASSLTLSGALDTQYF TGTGCCAGCAGCTTGACCCTATCGGGCGCACTAGATACGCAGTATTTT few - TRBJ2-3 TRBV11-2
CASRGQGSGNTIYF TGCGCCAGCAGAGGACAGGGATCTGGAAACACCATATATTTT many TRBD1 TRBJ1-3 TRBV10-2
CASSTDRGGETQYF TGTGCCAGCAGTACAGACAGGGGTGGAGAGACCCAGTACTTC - TRBD1 TRBJ2-5 TRBV7-2
CASRLFDEETQYF TGCGCCAGCAGACTCTTCGACGAGGAGACCCAGTACTTC - - TRBJ2-5 TRBV5-1
CASSSWTSGRAGAPGELFF TGTGCCAGCAGCTCCTGGACTAGCGGGAGGGCCGGGGCCCCCGGGGAGCTGTTTTTT - TRBD2 TRBJ2-2 TRBV11-2
CAWRPTGHGYTF TGTGCCTGGAGACCGACAGGTCATGGCTACACCTTC - - TRBJ1-2 TRBV30
CASSREFTDTQYF TGCGCCAGCAGCCGGGAGTTCACAGATACGCAGTATTTT once - TRBJ2-3 TRBV5-1
CASSQDQGSGANVLTF TGTGCCAGCAGCCAAGATCAGGGATCCGGGGCCAACGTCCTGACTTTC - - TRBJ2-6 TRBV4-2
CASSEQGAGGEQYF TGCGCCAGCAGCGAACAGGGAGCTGGGGGCGAGCAGTACTTC - - TRBJ2-7 TRBV5-1
CASSTRTYEQYF TGTGCCAGCAGTACAAGGACCTACGAGCAGTACTTC - - TRBJ2-7 TRBV2
CAWDRTGSGEQFF TGTGCCTGGGATAGAACAGGTTCGGGTGAGCAGTTCTTC - - TRBJ2-1 TRBV30